This is a list of T cell receptor beta chains from one sample in a study of vaccination and CD4 T cells after COVID-19. These receptors are not linked to any known antigen. From the PCR reads, TCRdb called clonotypes with MiXCR, one entry per CDR3 protein. The sample yields 12,000 to 15,000 distinct CDR3 sequences, more than 40% seen once. Material: CD4+ T cells from blood, cultured in vitro. The source is a human donor who had recovered from COVID-19. The CDR3 runs from the conserved cysteine through the conserved F or W. Each record gives: clone size, V gene, D gene, J gene, CDR3 protein, CDR3 DNA. D genes are given only for firm matches. Rows may omit the clone size; those that give it use once, few, many or a size class.

size: few
V: TRBV30
D: NA
J: TRBJ2-3
CDR3: CAWRPLGASTDTQYF
DNA: TGTGCCTGGAGGCCCCTGGGGGCTAGCACAGATACGCAGTATTTT

size: once
V: TRBV19
D: NA
J: TRBJ2-3
CDR3: CASSVSGDTQYF
DNA: TGTGCCAGTAGTGTCAGTGGAGATACGCAGTATTTT

size: NA
V: TRBV24-1
D: TRBD2
J: TRBJ2-7
CDR3: CATSDPTGTSGTYEQYF
DNA: TGTGCCACCAGTGACCCCACCGGGACTAGCGGAACCTACGAGCAGTACTTC

size: NA
V: TRBV10-3
D: TRBD1
J: TRBJ2-1
CDR3: CAISETGDRAFF
DNA: TGTGCCATCAGTGAGACAGGGGACCGTGCGTTCTTC

size: once
V: TRBV24-1
D: NA
J: TRBJ2-2
CDR3: CATSDPSGPADTGELFF
DNA: TGTGCCACCAGTGATCCCTCCGGGCCCGCGGACACCGGGGAGCTGTTTTTT

size: NA
V: TRBV6-1
D: TRBD1
J: TRBJ1-1
CDR3: CASSQTGTEAFF
DNA: TGTGCCAGCAGTCAGACAGGGACTGAAGCTTTCTTT

size: NA
V: TRBV9
D: TRBD2
J: TRBJ2-3
CDR3: CASSPRSGRGTDTQYF
DNA: TGTGCCAGCAGCCCTAGGAGCGGGAGGGGCACAGATACGCAGTATTTT

size: NA
V: TRBV7-3
D: TRBD1
J: TRBJ2-1
CDR3: CASSPGQGASEQFF
DNA: TGTGCCAGCAGCCCGGGACAGGGGGCGAGTGAGCAGTTCTTC

size: NA
V: TRBV20-1
D: TRBD2
J: TRBJ2-4
CDR3: CSARGASGRGKGDIQYF
DNA: TGCAGTGCTAGAGGGGCTAGCGGGAGGGGGAAAGGGGACATTCAGTACTTC

size: NA
V: TRBV6-2/TRBV6-3
D: NA
J: TRBJ2-7
CDR3: CASSPIETYEQYF
DNA: TGTGCCAGCAGCCCGATTGAAACCTACGAGCAGTACTTC

size: NA
V: TRBV6-1
D: NA
J: TRBJ1-5
CDR3: CASSTPGNSNQPQHF
DNA: TGTGCCAGCAGTACCCCCGGAAACAGCAATCAGCCCCAGCATTTT

size: few
V: TRBV10-3
D: TRBD1
J: TRBJ1-2
CDR3: CAISKRTGQSLDGYTF
DNA: TGTGCCATCAGTAAGCGGACAGGGCAGAGTTTGGATGGCTACACCTTC

size: NA
V: TRBV21-1
D: NA
J: TRBJ2-2
CDR3: CASSKGGNGELFF
DNA: TGTGCCAGCAGCAAAGGGGGGAACGGGGAGCTGTTTTTT

size: NA
V: TRBV2
D: TRBD2
J: TRBJ2-1
CDR3: CASSEGPSGRTGNEQFF
DNA: TGTGCCAGCAGTGAAGGGCCTAGCGGGAGAACGGGCAATGAGCAGTTCTTC

size: few
V: TRBV5-6
D: TRBD1
J: TRBJ1-1
CDR3: CASHRDSEAFF
DNA: TGTGCCAGCCACAGGGACAGTGAAGCTTTCTTT

size: NA
V: TRBV6-2/TRBV6-3
D: NA
J: TRBJ2-7
CDR3: CASSHLGRYYEQYF
DNA: TGTGCCAGCAGCCACCTGGGACGGTACTACGAGCAGTACTTC

size: NA
V: TRBV28
D: TRBD2
J: TRBJ2-4
CDR3: CASSFPQGSGSSKNIQYF
DNA: TGTGCCAGCAGTTTTCCCCAGGGTAGCGGGAGCTCCAAAAACATTCAGTACTTC

size: NA
V: TRBV18
D: NA
J: TRBJ2-5
CDR3: CASSPQTGAQETQYF
DNA: TGTGCCAGCTCACCACAGACAGGAGCCCAAGAGACCCAGTACTTC

size: few
V: TRBV15
D: TRBD2
J: TRBJ2-2
CDR3: CATSRDLSGANTGELFF
DNA: TGTGCCACCAGCAGAGATCTTAGCGGGGCAAACACCGGGGAGCTGTTTTTT

size: NA
V: TRBV28
D: NA
J: TRBJ1-4
CDR3: CASSSTNTEKLFF
DNA: TGTGCCAGCAGTTCGACAAACACTGAAAAACTGTTTTTT

size: NA
V: TRBV7-2
D: NA
J: TRBJ2-1
CDR3: CASSLLGAGNEQFF
DNA: TGTGCCAGCAGCTTACTTGGCGCTGGGAATGAGCAGTTCTTC

size: NA
V: TRBV6-2/TRBV6-3
D: NA
J: TRBJ2-5
CDR3: CASKRTAQETQYF
DNA: TGTGCCAGCAAACGAACCGCACAAGAGACCCAGTACTTC

size: NA
V: TRBV20-1
D: TRBD2
J: TRBJ2-1
CDR3: CSTYSGSAHNEQFF
DNA: TGCAGTACTTATAGCGGGAGTGCCCACAATGAGCAGTTCTTC

size: few
V: TRBV19
D: TRBD2
J: TRBJ2-7
CDR3: CASKTSGGSYEQYF
DNA: TGTGCCAGTAAGACTAGCGGGGGCTCCTACGAGCAGTACTTC

size: NA
V: TRBV20-1
D: TRBD2
J: TRBJ2-7
CDR3: CSGISGLAGNEQYF
DNA: TGCAGTGGGATATCGGGACTAGCGGGCAACGAGCAGTACTTC

size: NA
V: TRBV10-3
D: TRBD1
J: TRBJ1-2
CDR3: CAISSLLGTGTTF
DNA: TGTGCCATCAGTTCCCTTTTAGGGACAGGGACCACCTTC

size: NA
V: TRBV6-1
D: NA
J: TRBJ1-6
CDR3: CASFSSYNSPLHF
DNA: TGTGCCAGCTTTAGCTCCTATAATTCACCCCTCCACTTT

size: NA
V: TRBV2
D: NA
J: TRBJ2-1
CDR3: CASSELGGASYNEQFF
DNA: TGTGCCAGCAGTGAGTTGGGGGGCGCCTCCTACAATGAGCAGTTCTTC

size: NA
V: TRBV19
D: TRBD2
J: TRBJ2-3
CDR3: CASSPGGGRTDTQYF
DNA: TGTGCCAGTAGTCCCGGCGGCGGGAGGACAGATACGCAGTATTTT

size: NA
V: TRBV7-8
D: NA
J: TRBJ2-3
CDR3: CASSEDSAGDTQYF
DNA: TGTGCCAGCAGCGAAGACAGTGCAGGAGATACGCAGTATTTT

size: NA
V: TRBV19
D: NA
J: TRBJ1-5
CDR3: CASSNKHNSNQPQHF
DNA: TGTGCCAGTAGTAACAAGCACAATAGCAATCAGCCCCAGCATTTT

size: NA
V: TRBV9
D: NA
J: TRBJ2-2
CDR3: CASSVGWGKDATGELFF
DNA: TGTGCCAGCAGCGTAGGTTGGGGAAAAGACGCTACCGGGGAGCTGTTTTTT

size: few
V: TRBV5-3
D: NA
J: TRBJ1-5
CDR3: CARSLSGVGDQPQHF
DNA: TGTGCCAGAAGCTTGTCGGGGGTAGGCGATCAGCCCCAGCATTTT